The 31 T cell receptor beta chains below all came from one sample that was sequenced in a study of cytomegalovirus exposure and HLA in healthy donors. The study ran its PCR with 60 Vbeta and 13 Jbeta primers. TCRdb keeps only in-frame clones here, not all; method: immunoSEQ multiplex PCR. This table holds 150,000 to 200,000 clones, approximately 84% found once. The sample was PBMCs. All receptors derive from a man aged 18 to 35 in good health and CMV-seronegative.

This clone was detected only once. The chain combines TRBV18 with TRBJ2-3; D is perhaps TRBD1 (6 bases). The germline V and J ends were trimmed by 3 bases and 6 bases, with 16 bases remaining between them. Germline assignment: CDR1 KGHSH and CDR2 LQKENI. This CDR3 has 15 residues. This CDR3 reads CASSPTGLVSDTQYF. In DNA form, the CDR3 reads TGTGCCAGCTCACCGACAGGCCTAGTCTCCGATACGCAGTATTTT.

This rearrangement joins TRBV2 to TRBJ1-4; D call uncertain. This CDR3 comprises 16 residues. Germline V CDR1 and CDR2: SNHLY, FYNNEI. V was pared by 6 bases and J by 4 bases, with 18 bases between. The CDR3 loop reads CASRNLNRELNEKLFF. CDR3 nucleotides: TGTGCCAGCAGGAACTTAAACAGAGAGCTTAATGAAAAACTGTTTTTT.

Comments on this clone: Germline is not matched at one junction end, which may reflect a read error. The V and J genes are TRBV27 and TRBJ2-1; the match to TRBD2 covers 7 bases. Germline lookup yields CDR1 MNHEY and CDR2 SMNVEV (reference sequence). The CDR3 covers 14 residues. The CDR3 loop reads CATSPSGTYNEQFF. CDR3 coding DNA: TGTGCCACCAGTCCCAGCGGGACCTACAATGAGCAGTTCTTC.

The V and J genes are TRBV19 and TRBJ1-1, with D possibly being TRBD1 (6 bases). Trimming took off 6 bases at V and 1 base at J, with 9 bases between the two ends. The CDR3 runs to 13 residues. Germline V gene lookup returns CDR1 LNHDA and CDR2 SQIVND (reference sequence). The CDR3 protein is CASRQGGNTEAFF. Here the CDR3 DNA reads TGTGCCAGTAGACAAGGGGGGAACACTGAAGCTTTCTTT.

Only a few counts were recorded for this clone. V is TRBV5-1 and J is TRBJ2-7; D is perhaps TRBD2 (6 bases). CDR1 SGHRS and CDR2 YFSETQ come from the germline V gene. The CDR3 sequence is 13 residues long. Trimming removed 1 base from V and 5 bases from J, with 10 bases in between. Here the CDR3 reads CASSLSGPNEQYF. CDR3 bases: TGCGCCAGCAGCTTGAGCGGGCCGAACGAGCAGTACTTC.

This clone has more than one count but fewer than ten. The chain carries TRBV7-6 and TRBJ2-5; 9 bases match TRBD1. The trim removed 1 base at V and 5 bases at J, leaving 11 bases unmatched. From germline, CDR1 is SGHVS and CDR2 FNYEAQ. The CDR3 extends over 17 amino acids. In DNA form, the CDR3 reads TGTGCCAGCAGCTTAGGGTCTGGGACAGGGCTAACGGAGACCCAGTACTTC. Protein: CASSLGSGTGLTETQYF.

The chain has TRBV19 and TRBJ2-2; D call uncertain. This CDR3 contains 13 residues. Germline CDR1 LNHDA, CDR2 SQIVND (reference sequence). Deletions cut 5 bases from V and 4 bases from J, with 8 bases between. The CDR3 nucleotides are TGTGCCAGTAGTCTCCAGATCACCGGGGAGCTGTTTTTT. It is translated as CASSLQITGELFF.

V and J are TRBV9 and TRBJ2-5; D might be TRBD2 (5 bases). V was clipped by 3 bases and J by 1 base, with 10 bases between them. This CDR3 is 14 amino acids long. Germline assignment: CDR1 SGDLS and CDR2 YYNGEE. The CDR3 sequence: CASSADYSQETQYF. The CDR3 nucleotides are TGTGCCAGCAGCGCTGACTATTCCCAAGAGACCCAGTACTTC.

The rearrangement links TRBV10-3 to TRBJ1-1, with a tentative D call TRBD1 (5 bases). Trimming stripped 7 bases from V and 4 bases from J, with 13 bases between. The CDR3 is made up of 13 amino acids. Germline CDR1 and CDR2: ENHRY and SYGVKD. In nucleotides, the CDR3 is TGTGCCATCACAATGGGGGGAGGCACTGAAGCTTTCTTT. Amino acids: CAITMGGGTEAFF.

The chain uses TRBV11-2 and TRBJ1-4; D might be TRBD1 (6 bases). The germline V gene encodes CDR1 SGHAT and CDR2 FQNNGV. The CDR3 totals 15 residues. V was cut by 5 bases and J by 7 bases, with 17 bases left in between. The CDR3 nucleotides read TGTGCCAGCAGCCCCCAGGGGACGGGCCTTGAAAAACTGTTTTTT. Translation gives CASSPQGTGLEKLFF.

The genes are TRBV27 and TRBJ2-1, with 13 bases matching TRBD2. With 5 bases clipped from V and 7 bases from J, the junction kept 8 bases outside the gene matches. The CDR3 runs to 16 residues. Germline CDR1 and CDR2: MNHEY and SMNVEV (reference sequence). CDR3 protein: CASSPRQGLAGNEQFF. Written as DNA, the CDR3 is TGTGCCAGCAGTCCCCGACAGGGACTAGCGGGAAATGAGCAGTTCTTC.

The chain is built from TRBV19 and TRBJ2-7; 8 nucleotides line up with TRBD1. The trim removed 7 bases at V and 2 bases at J, leaving 7 bases unmatched. CDR3 length: 14 amino acids. Germline V gene sequence: CDR1 LNHDA, CDR2 SQIVND (reference sequence). In DNA, the CDR3 is TGTGCCAGTACCTCAGGGGGCCTACCCTACGAGCAGTACTTC. Translation gives CASTSGGLPYEQYF.

This rearrangement joins TRBV4-1 to TRBJ1-5, with D unresolved. The CDR3 consists of 15 residues. CDR1 MGHRA and CDR2 YSYEKL come from the germline V gene. V lost 3 bases and J 0 bases, leaving 9 bases between the germline ends. CDR3 sequence (DNA): TGCGCCAGCAGCCAGGTGTTGCGTAGCAATCAGCCCCAGCATTTT. It encodes CASSQVLRSNQPQHF.

As to this clone: This same CDR3 is encoded by further DNA sequences in the sample. CDR3 residues: CASSRLADSYEQYF. CDR3 coding DNA: TGTGCCAGCAGTCGACTAGCGGATTCCTACGAGCAGTACTTC. V is TRBV2 and J is TRBJ2-7; TRBD2 agrees at 9 bases. CDR3 length equals 14 residues. Looked up from germline, CDR1 is SNHLY and CDR2 is FYNNEI. V shed 5 bases, J shed 1 base, and the junction held 3 bases outside the gene matches.

V is TRBV2 and J is TRBJ1-1; D may be TRBD1 (5 bases). The V and J ends lost 8 bases and 4 bases respectively, with 14 bases between them. The germline V gene has CDR1 SNHLY and CDR2 FYNNEI. The CDR3 runs 13 residues. CDR3: CASGPGGVTEAFF. CDR3 nucleotide sequence: TGTGCCAGCGGGCCGGGGGGGGTCACTGAAGCTTTCTTT.

The genes are TRBV2 and TRBJ2-5; tentative D call: TRBD1 (5 bases). TRBJ2-7 explains the end of the DNA better; the J call may be wrong. The CDR3 is 12 residues long. Germline V gene data show CDR1 as SNHLY and CDR2 as FYNNEI. The CDR3 DNA reads as TGTGCCATCAGAGCCAGGGTCTACGAGCAGTACTTC. Encoded protein: CAIRARVYEQYF.

The chain recombines TRBV28 with TRBJ2-7, with 9 nucleotides matching TRBD1. This CDR3 comprises 16 residues. The germline CDR1 and CDR2 sequences are MDHEN and SYDVKM. The J segment lost 5 bases and the V segment lost 7 bases, leaving 15 bases of the junction unmatched. The chain's CDR3 is CASTRPAGTGTHEQYF. The CDR3 bases are TGTGCCAGCACCAGGCCCGCAGGGACAGGGACTCACGAGCAGTACTTC.

The chain is built from TRBV6-7 and TRBJ1-2, with TRBD1 matching over 9 bases. TRBV6-7 belongs to the ORF category, with a function that is uncertain. Trimming at V came to 4 bases and at J to 4 bases, leaving 4 bases not matched to a gene. This CDR3 has 14 amino acids. Written as DNA, the CDR3 is TGTGCCAGCAGTTCCGGGACAGGGATCTATGGCTACACCTTC. It encodes CASSSGTGIYGYTF.

The genes are TRBV6-1 and TRBJ1-5; no clear D gene. Trimming took 6 bases from V and 4 from J, leaving 10 bases between them. Germline assignment: CDR1 MNHNS and CDR2 SASEGT. The CDR3 is 13 amino acids. CDR3 protein: CASRVSGNQPQHF. The CDR3 bases are TGTGCCAGCAGGGTGTCGGGTAATCAGCCCCAGCATTTT.

The chain uses TRBV18 and TRBJ2-1; D gene uncertain. Germline-derived CDR1 and CDR2 are KGHSH and LQKENI. V lost 2 bases to trimming and J lost 6 bases, with 8 bases between them. The CDR3 runs to 13 residues. DNA for the CDR3: TGTGCCAGCTCACCAGGTGTCAGCAATGAGCAGTTCTTC. The encoded protein is CASSPGVSNEQFF.

The rearrangement uses TRBV30 and TRBJ1-5; D is unresolved. CDR1 is GTSNPN and CDR2 is SVGIG in the germline V gene (reference sequence). V lost 2 bases and J 3 bases, leaving 8 bases between the germline ends. This CDR3 has 13 residues. The CDR3 protein is CAWSSTDNQPQHF. The CDR3 region has the DNA TGTGCCTGGAGTTCAACAGACAATCAGCCCCAGCATTTT.

V gene TRBV2 combines with J gene TRBJ1-1; no reliable D call. In germline, CDR1 is SNHLY, CDR2 FYNNEI. This CDR3 is built from 13 residues. The ends were cut back, 4 bases at V and 1 base at J, with 7 bases in the middle. In DNA, the CDR3 is TGTGCCAGCAGTGGGGCGCAGAACACTGAAGCTTTCTTT. Translating it yields CASSGAQNTEAFF.

This chain joins TRBV25-1 and TRBJ1-6; 7 nucleotides align to TRBD1. Per the germline V gene, CDR1 is MGHDK and CDR2 is SYGVNS. The J segment lost 2 bases and the V segment lost 3 bases, leaving 7 bases of the junction unmatched. The CDR3 is 17 amino acids. The CDR3 region has the DNA TGTGCCAGCAGTGACTGGGACAGCCGAGCCTATAATTCACCCCTCCACTTT. Translating gives CASSDWDSRAYNSPLHF.

This clone was recorded only once. The chain combines TRBV4-2 with TRBJ2-1, with 11 bases identical to TRBD2. V lost 4 bases, J lost 9 bases, and 8 bases stayed unmatched. The CDR3 is made up of 15 amino acids. The germline gives CDR1 LGHNA, CDR2 YNFKEQ. CDR3 sequence: CASSPQLAGGREQFF. CDR3 nucleotides: TGTGCCAGCAGCCCCCAGCTAGCGGGGGGTCGTGAGCAGTTCTTC.

The chain recombines TRBV5-5 with TRBJ2-7; 8 bases fit TRBD1. The CDR3 contains 15 residues. CDR1 and CDR2 from the germline V gene are SGHKS and YYEKEE (reference sequence). After removal of 1 base from V and 4 bases from J, the junction contained 7 bases not matched to a gene. CDR3 in amino acids: CASSLLDRGPYEQYF. Here the CDR3 DNA reads TGTGCCAGCAGCTTGCTTGACAGGGGTCCTTACGAGCAGTACTTC. The full variable domain, its missing parts supplied by reference TRBV5-5 and TRBJ2-7, is DAGVTQSPTHLIKTRGQQVTLRCSPISGHKSVSWYQQVLGQGPQFIFQYYEKEERGRGNFPDRFSARQFPNYSSELNVNALLLGDSALYLCASSLLDRGPYEQYFGPGTRLTVT.

This clone was detected only a few times. The CDR3 reads CASSRNYWDRGTNEQFF. The CDR3 DNA reads TGTGCCAGCTCACGGAATTACTGGGACAGGGGGACTAATGAGCAGTTCTTC. J is TRBJ2-1 and V is TRBV18; TRBD1 matches 11 bases. The CDR3 covers 17 residues. Germline V gene data show CDR1 as KGHSH and CDR2 as LQKENI. Losses at the gene ends were 4 bases for V and 7 bases for J; bases not matched to a gene: 12.

CDR3 amino acids: CASSMGGNYGYTF. DNA for the CDR3: TGTGCCAGTAGTATGGGAGGTAACTATGGCTACACCTTC. The V gene is TRBV19, the J gene TRBJ1-2, with D uncertain. This CDR3 has 13 amino acids. Germline V lookup: CDR1 LNHDA, CDR2 SQIVND (reference sequence). V lost 3 bases, J lost 1 base, and 6 bases lay in between.

This clone was seen a handful of times. J is TRBJ2-5 and V is TRBV21-1; the D call in the table, TRBD2, was not verified against the DNA. TRBV21-1 is noted as a pseudogene. The CDR3 has 15 residues. The CDR3 region has the DNA TGTGCCACCCAAGTCCCTAGCGGGGGGGCCGAGACCCAGTACTTC. Protein sequence: CATQVPSGGAETQYF.

V and J are TRBV7-9 and TRBJ2-2, with 12 positions matching TRBD2. There are 16 residues in the CDR3. V was pared by 5 bases and J by 4 bases, with 5 bases of the junction left unmatched. Germline lookup yields CDR1 SEHNR and CDR2 FQNEAQ (reference sequence). DNA for the CDR3: TGTGCCAGCAGCGTACTAGCGGGAGGACCCACCGGGGAGCTGTTTTTT. Residues: CASSVLAGGPTGELFF.

The chain is built from TRBV6-5 and TRBJ1-2; 7 nucleotides match TRBD1. V was pared by 7 bases and J by 4 bases, with 12 bases of the junction left unmatched. The CDR3 loop spans 15 amino acids. Germline V gives CDR1 MNHEY, CDR2 SVGAGI. The CDR3 is CASTLGRGPPYGYTF. The CDR3 DNA follows: TGTGCCAGCACCCTAGGAAGGGGGCCGCCCTATGGCTACACCTTC.

The rearrangement joins TRBV21-1 to TRBJ2-1; the DNA was not compared with TRBD1, the D call given in the table. TRBV21-1 is a pseudogene segment. This CDR3 contains 17 residues. Written as DNA, the CDR3 is TGTGCCAGCAGCAAAGTTGGGGGCCGTAGCTCCTACAATGAGCAGTTCTTC. Translation gives CASSKVGGRSSYNEQFF.